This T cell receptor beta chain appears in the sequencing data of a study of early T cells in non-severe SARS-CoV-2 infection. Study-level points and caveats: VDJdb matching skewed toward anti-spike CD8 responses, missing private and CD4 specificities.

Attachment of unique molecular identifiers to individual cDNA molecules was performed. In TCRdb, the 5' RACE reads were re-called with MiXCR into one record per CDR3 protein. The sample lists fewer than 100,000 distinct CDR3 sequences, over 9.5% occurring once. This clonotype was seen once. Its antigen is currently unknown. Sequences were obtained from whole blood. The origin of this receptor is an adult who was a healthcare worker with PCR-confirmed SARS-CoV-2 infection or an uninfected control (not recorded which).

The CDR3: CSALRLREETQYF. The CDR3 DNA reads as TGCAGTGCTCTCCGGTTGAGGGAAGAGACCCAGTACTTC. This chain connects TRBV20-1 to TRBJ2-5; TRBD2 is a possible D gene (5 bases). Germline V gene lookup returns CDR1 DFQATT and CDR2 SNEGSKA (reference sequence). Trimming left V 5 bases short and J 3 bases short, with 13 bases between. The CDR3 spans 13 residues.